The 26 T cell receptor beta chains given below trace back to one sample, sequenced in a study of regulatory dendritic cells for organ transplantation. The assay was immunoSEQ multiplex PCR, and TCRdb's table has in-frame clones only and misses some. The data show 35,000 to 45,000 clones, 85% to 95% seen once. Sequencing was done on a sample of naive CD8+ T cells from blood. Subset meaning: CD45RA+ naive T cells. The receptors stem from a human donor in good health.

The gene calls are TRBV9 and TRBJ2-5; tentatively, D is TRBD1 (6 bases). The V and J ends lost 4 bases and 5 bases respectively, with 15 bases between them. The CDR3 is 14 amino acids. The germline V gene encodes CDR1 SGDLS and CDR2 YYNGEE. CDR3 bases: TGTGCCAGCAGCCAAGAAGGGGGATCGGAGACCCAGTACTTC. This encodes CASSQEGGSETQYF.

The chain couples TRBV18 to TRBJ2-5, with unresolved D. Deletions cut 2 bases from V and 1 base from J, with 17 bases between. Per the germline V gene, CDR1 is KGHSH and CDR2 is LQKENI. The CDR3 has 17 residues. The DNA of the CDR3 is TGTGCCAGCTCACCATCCAGGACCGAAGACCCCCAAGAGACCCAGTACTTC. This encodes CASSPSRTEDPQETQYF.

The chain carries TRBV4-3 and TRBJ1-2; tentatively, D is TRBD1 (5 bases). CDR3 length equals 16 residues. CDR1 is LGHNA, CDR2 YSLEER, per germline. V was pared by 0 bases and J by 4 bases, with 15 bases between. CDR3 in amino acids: CASSQDVARVFYGYTF. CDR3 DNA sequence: TGCGCCAGCAGCCAAGATGTGGCCAGGGTGTTCTATGGCTACACCTTC.

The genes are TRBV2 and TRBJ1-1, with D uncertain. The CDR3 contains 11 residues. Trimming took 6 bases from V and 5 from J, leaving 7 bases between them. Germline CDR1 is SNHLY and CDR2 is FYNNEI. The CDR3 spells CASRPGTEAFF. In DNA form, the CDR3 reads TGTGCCAGCAGGCCCGGGACTGAAGCTTTCTTT.

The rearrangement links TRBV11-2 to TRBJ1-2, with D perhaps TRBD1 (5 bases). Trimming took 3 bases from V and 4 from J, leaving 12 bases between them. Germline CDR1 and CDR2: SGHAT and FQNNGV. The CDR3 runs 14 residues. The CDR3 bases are TGTGCCAGCAGCTTCGAGGGGTTAATCTATGGCTACACCTTC. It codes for CASSFEGLIYGYTF. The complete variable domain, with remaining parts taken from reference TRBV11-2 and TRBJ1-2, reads EAGVAQSPRYKIIEKRQSVAFWCNPISGHATLYWYQQILGQGPKLLIQFQNNGVVDDSQLPKDRFSAERLKGVDSTLKIQPAKLEDSAVYLCASSFEGLIYGYTFGSGTRLTVV.

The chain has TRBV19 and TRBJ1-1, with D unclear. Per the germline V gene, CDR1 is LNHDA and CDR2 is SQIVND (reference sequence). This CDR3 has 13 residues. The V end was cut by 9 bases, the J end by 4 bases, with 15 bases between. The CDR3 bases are TGTGCCAGCCGAGCCTCACGGGCCACTGAAGCTTTCTTT. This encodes CASRASRATEAFF.

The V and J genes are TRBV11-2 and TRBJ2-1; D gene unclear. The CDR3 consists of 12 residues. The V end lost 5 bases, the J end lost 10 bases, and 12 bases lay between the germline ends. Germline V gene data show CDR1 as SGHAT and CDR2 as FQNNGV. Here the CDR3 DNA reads TGTGCCAGCAGCCCATCATCCTGGGAGCAGTTCTTC. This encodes CASSPSSWEQFF.

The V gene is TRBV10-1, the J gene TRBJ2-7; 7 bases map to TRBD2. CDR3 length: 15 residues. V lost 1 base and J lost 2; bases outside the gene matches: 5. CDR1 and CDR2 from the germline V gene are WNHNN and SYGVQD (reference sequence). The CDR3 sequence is CASSEYAGVTYEQYF. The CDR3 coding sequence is TGCGCCAGCAGTGAGTATGCGGGAGTGACCTACGAGCAGTACTTC.

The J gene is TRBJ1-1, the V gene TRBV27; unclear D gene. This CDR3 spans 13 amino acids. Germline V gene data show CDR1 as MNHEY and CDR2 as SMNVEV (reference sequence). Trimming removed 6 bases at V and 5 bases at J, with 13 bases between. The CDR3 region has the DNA TGTGCCAGCAGGGCTACGGGAAGTACTGAAGCTTTCTTT. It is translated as CASRATGSTEAFF.

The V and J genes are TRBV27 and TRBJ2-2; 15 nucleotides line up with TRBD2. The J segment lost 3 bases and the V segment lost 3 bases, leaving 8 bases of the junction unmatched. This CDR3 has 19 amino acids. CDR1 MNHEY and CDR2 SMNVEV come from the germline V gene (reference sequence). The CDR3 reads CASSLSGLAGGVYTGELFF. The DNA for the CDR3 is TGTGCCAGCAGTTTGTCTGGACTAGCGGGAGGGGTATACACCGGGGAGCTGTTTTTT.

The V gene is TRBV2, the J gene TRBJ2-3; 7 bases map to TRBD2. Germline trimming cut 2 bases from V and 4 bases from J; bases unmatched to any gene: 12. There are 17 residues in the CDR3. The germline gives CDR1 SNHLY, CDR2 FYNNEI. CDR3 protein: CASSELGGGSYADTQYF. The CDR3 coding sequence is TGTGCCAGCAGTGAATTAGGAGGCGGGAGTTACGCAGATACGCAGTATTTT.

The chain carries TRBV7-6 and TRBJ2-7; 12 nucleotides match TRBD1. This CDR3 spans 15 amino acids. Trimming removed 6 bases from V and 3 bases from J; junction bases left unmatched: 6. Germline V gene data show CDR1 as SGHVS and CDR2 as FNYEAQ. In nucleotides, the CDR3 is TGTGCCAGCAGTCAAGGGACAGGGGGCTTCTACGAGCAGTACTTC. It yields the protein CASSQGTGGFYEQYF.

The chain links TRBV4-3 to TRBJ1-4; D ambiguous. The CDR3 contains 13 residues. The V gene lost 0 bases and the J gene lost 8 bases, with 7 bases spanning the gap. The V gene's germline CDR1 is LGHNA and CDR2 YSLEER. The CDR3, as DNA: TGCGCCAGCAGCCAAGATATGGCAGAAAAACTGTTTTTT. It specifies CASSQDMAEKLFF.

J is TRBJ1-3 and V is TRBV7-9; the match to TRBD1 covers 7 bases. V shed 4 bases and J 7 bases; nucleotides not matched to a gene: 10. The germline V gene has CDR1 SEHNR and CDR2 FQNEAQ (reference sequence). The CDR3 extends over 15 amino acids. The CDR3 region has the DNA TGTGCCAGCAGCTCGGAAACAGGGGTGGGCAACACCATATATTTT. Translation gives CASSSETGVGNTIYF.

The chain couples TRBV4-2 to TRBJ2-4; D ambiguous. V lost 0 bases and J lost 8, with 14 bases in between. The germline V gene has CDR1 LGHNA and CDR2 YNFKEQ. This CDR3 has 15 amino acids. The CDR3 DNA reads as TGTGCCAGCAGCCAAGAGAAGCCTGGGCTGGACATTCAGTACTTC. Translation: CASSQEKPGLDIQYF.

The CDR3 here is CASRAGTTYEQYF. Written as DNA, the CDR3 is TGTGCCAGCAGGGCAGGGACCACCTACGAGCAGTACTTC. V usage is TRBV27 and J usage is TRBJ2-7; D is perhaps TRBD1 or TRBD2 (5 bases each). V was cut by 6 bases and J by 2 bases, with 11 bases left in between. The CDR3 is 13 residues long. Germline loops: CDR1 MNHEY, CDR2 SMNVEV (reference sequence).

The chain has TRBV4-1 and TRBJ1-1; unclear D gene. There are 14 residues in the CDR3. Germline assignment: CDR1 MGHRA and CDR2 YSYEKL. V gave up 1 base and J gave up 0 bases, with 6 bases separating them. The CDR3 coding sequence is TGCGCCAGCAGCCAAGTCCCGCTGAACACTGAAGCTTTCTTT. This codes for CASSQVPLNTEAFF.

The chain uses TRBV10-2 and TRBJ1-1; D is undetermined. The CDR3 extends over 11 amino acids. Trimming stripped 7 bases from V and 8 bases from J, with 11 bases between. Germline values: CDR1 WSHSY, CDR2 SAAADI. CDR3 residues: CASTHQREAFF. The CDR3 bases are TGCGCCAGCACTCACCAAAGAGAAGCTTTCTTT.

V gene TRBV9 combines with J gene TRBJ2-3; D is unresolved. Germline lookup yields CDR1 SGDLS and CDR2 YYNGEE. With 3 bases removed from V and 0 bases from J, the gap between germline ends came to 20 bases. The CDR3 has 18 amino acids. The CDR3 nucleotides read TGTGCCAGCAGCGGGGGTCTGGCCACGTCAGGAAGCACAGATACGCAGTATTTT. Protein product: CASSGGLATSGSTDTQYF.

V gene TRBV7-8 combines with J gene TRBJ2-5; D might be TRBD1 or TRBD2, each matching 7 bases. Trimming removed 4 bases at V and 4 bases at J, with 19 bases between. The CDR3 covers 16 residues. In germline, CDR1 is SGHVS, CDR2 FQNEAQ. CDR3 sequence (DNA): TGTGCCAGCAGCTCCCTGGAGACAGGGAGGGCAGAGACCCAGTACTTC. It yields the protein CASSSLETGRAETQYF.

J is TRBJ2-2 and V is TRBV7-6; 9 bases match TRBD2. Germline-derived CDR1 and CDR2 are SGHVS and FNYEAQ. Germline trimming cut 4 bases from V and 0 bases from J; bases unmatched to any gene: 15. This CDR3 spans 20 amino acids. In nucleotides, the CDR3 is TGTGCCAGCAGCTCGCCCCCCGGGGTAGCGGGGGCCCCGAACACCGGGGAGCTGTTTTTT. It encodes CASSSPPGVAGAPNTGELFF.

The CDR3 loop is CASSHKSGNDEQFF. Written as DNA, the CDR3 is TGTGCCAGCAGCCATAAGAGCGGGAACGATGAGCAGTTCTTC. This chain uses TRBV7-3 with TRBJ2-1, with TRBD2 identical over 7 bases. There are 14 residues in the CDR3. Germline CDR1 SGHTA, CDR2 FQGTGA. Trimming took 5 bases from V and 8 from J; bases not matched to a gene: 9.

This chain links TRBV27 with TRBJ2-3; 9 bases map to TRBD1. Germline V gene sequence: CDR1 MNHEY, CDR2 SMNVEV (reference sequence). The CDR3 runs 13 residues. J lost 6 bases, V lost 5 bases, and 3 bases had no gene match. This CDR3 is CASSRQGGDTQYF. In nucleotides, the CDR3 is TGTGCCAGCAGTCGACAGGGGGGGGATACGCAGTATTTT.

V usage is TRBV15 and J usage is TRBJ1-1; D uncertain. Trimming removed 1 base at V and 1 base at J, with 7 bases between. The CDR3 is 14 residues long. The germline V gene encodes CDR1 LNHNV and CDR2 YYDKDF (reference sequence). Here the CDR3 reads CATSRVHGNTEAFF. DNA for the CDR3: TGTGCCACCAGCAGAGTTCATGGGAACACTGAAGCTTTCTTT. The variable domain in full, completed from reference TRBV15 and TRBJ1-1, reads DAMVIQNPRYQVTQFGKPVTLSCSQTLNHNVMYWYQQKSSQAPKLLFHYYDKDFNNEADTPDNFQSRRPNTSFCFLDIRSPGLGDTAMYLCATSRVHGNTEAFFGQGTRLTVV.

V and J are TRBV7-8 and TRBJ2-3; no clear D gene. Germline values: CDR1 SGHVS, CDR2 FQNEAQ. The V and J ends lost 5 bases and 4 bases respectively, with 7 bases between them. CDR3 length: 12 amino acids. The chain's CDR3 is CASSPRPDTQYF. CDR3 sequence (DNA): TGTGCCAGCAGCCCAAGACCAGATACGCAGTATTTT.

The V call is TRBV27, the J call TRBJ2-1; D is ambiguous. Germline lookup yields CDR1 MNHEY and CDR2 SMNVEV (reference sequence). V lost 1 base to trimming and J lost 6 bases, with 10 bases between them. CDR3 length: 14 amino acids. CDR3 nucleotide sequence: TGTGCCAGCAGTTTATTTACCGTACGCAATGAGCAGTTCTTC. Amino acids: CASSLFTVRNEQFF.